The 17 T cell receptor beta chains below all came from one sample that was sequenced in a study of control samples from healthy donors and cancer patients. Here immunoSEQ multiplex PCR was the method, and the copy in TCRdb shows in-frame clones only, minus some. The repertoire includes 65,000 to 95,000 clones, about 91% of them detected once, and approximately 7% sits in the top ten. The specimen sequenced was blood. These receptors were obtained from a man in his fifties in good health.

The CDR3 DNA follows: TGTGCCAGCACCCTGACGTCAAATAGGGAAAAACTGTTTTTT. Amino acids: CASTLTSNREKLFF. This chain links TRBV6-6 with TRBJ1-4, with D unresolved. The CDR3 is made up of 14 amino acids. V was shortened by 7 bases and J by 8 bases, with 17 bases between the two germline ends. The germline CDR1 and CDR2 sequences are MNHNY and SVGAGI (reference sequence).

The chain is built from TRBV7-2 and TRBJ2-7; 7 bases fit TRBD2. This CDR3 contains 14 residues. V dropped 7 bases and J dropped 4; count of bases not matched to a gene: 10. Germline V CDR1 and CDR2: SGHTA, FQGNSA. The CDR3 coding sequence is TGTGCCAGCAATACGGGGCTAGCGGTATACGAGCAGTACTTC. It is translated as CASNTGLAVYEQYF.

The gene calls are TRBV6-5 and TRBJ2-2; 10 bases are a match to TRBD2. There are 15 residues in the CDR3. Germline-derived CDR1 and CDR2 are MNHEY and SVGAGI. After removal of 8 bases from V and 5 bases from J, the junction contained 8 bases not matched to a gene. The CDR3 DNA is TGTGCCAGCTTAATAGGACTAGCGGTGACCGGGGAGCTGTTTTTT. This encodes CASLIGLAVTGELFF.

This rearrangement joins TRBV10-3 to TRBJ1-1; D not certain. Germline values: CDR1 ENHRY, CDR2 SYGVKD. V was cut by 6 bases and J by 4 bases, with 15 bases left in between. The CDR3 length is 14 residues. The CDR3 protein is CAISPRGESTEAFF. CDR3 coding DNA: TGTGCCATCAGCCCACGAGGAGAGAGCACTGAAGCTTTCTTT.

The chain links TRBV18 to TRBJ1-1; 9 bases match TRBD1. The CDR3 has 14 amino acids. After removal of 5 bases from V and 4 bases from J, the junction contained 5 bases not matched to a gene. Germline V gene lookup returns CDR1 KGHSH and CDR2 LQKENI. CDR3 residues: CASSDRGEGTEAFF. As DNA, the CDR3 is TGTGCCAGCTCAGACAGGGGGGAGGGCACTGAAGCTTTCTTT.

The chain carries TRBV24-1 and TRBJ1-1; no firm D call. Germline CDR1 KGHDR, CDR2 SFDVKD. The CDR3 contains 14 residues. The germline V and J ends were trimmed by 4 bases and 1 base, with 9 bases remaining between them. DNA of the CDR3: TGTGCCACCAGTGAAGGATACAAGAACACTGAAGCTTTCTTT. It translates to CATSEGYKNTEAFF.

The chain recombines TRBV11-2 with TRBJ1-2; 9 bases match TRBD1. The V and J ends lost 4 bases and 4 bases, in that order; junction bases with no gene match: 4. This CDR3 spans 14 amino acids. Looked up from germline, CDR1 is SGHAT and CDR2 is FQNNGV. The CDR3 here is CASSSGTGTYGYTF. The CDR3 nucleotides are TGTGCCAGCAGCTCCGGGACAGGGACCTATGGCTACACCTTC. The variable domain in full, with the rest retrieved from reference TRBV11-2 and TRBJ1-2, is EAGVAQSPRYKIIEKRQSVAFWCNPISGHATLYWYQQILGQGPKLLIQFQNNGVVDDSQLPKDRFSAERLKGVDSTLKIQPAKLEDSAVYLCASSSGTGTYGYTFGSGTRLTVV.

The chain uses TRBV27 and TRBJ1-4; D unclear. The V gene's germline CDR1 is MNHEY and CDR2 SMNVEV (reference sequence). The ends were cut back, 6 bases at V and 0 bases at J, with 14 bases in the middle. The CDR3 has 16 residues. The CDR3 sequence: CASSPLNTPTNEKLFF. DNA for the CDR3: TGTGCCAGCAGCCCACTCAACACACCAACTAATGAAAAACTGTTTTTT.

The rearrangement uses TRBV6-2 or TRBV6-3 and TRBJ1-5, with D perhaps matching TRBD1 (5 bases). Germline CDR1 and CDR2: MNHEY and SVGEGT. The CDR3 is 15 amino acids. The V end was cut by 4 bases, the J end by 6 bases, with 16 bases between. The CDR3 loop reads CASSSTRVISQPQHF. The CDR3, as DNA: TGTGCCAGCAGTTCGACCAGGGTAATTAGTCAGCCCCAGCATTTT.

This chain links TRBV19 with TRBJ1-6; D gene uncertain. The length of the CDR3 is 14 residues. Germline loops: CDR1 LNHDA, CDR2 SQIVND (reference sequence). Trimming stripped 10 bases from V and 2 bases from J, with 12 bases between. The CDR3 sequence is CATTTGTYNSPLHF. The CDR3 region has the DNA TGTGCCACTACTACGGGCACCTATAATTCACCCCTCCACTTT.

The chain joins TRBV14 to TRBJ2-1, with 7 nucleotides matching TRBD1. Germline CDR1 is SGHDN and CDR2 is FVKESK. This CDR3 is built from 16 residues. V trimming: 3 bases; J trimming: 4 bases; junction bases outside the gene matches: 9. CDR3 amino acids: CASSHLQGKGYNEQFF. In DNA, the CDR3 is TGTGCCAGCAGCCATTTACAGGGGAAGGGATACAATGAGCAGTTCTTC.

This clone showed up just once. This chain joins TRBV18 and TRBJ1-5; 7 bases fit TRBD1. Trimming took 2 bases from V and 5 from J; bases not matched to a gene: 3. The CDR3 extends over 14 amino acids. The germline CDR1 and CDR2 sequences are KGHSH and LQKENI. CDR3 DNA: TGTGCCAGCTCACCATTGCAGGGGGATCAGCCCCAGCATTTT. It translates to CASSPLQGDQPQHF.

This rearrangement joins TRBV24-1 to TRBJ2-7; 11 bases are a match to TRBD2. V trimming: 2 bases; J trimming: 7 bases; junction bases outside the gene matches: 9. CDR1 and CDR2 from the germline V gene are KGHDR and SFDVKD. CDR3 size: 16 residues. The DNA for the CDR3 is TGTGCCACCAGTGATTCCAGACTAGCGGGGTCTCAGGAGCAGTACTTC. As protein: CATSDSRLAGSQEQYF.

The chain's CDR3 is CASSLGLGNNEQFF. CDR3 in DNA: TGTGCCAGCAGCCTGGGACTCGGGAACAATGAGCAGTTCTTC. The V and J genes are TRBV5-4 and TRBJ2-1; D is perhaps TRBD2 (6 bases). Germline V gene lookup returns CDR1 SGHNT and CDR2 YYREEE (reference sequence). The CDR3 extends over 14 amino acids. V dropped 4 bases and J dropped 5 bases, with 13 bases sitting between them.

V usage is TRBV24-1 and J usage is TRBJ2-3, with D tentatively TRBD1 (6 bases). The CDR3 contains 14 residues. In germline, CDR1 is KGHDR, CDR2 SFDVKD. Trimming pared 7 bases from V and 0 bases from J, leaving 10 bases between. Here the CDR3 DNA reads TGTGCCACCAGCGATACAGGGAGCACAGATACGCAGTATTTT. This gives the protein CATSDTGSTDTQYF.

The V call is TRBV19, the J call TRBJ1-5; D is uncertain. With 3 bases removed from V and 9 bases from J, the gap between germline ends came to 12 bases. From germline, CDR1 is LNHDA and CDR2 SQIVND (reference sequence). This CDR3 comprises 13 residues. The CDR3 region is CASSMAVGRPQHF. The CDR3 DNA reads TGTGCCAGTAGTATGGCGGTGGGGAGGCCCCAGCATTTT.

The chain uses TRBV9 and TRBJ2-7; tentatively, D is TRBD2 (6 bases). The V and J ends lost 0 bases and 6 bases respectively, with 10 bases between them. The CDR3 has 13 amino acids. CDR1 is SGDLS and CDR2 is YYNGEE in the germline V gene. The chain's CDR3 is CASSVEWRGEQYF. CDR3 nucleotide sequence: TGTGCCAGCAGCGTAGAGTGGCGGGGCGAGCAGTACTTC.